A selection of T cell receptor beta chains follows, all from one sample in a study of PD-L1 blockade in urothelial cancer. Some clones are missing from TCRdb's copy, which holds only in-frame ones; the method was immunoSEQ multiplex PCR. Of 15,000 or so clones in the sample, roughly 90% were seen once. Material: PBMCs, obtained around atezolizumab (anti-PD-L1) treatment. These receptor sequences come from a man in his 70s with urothelial cancer. The CDR3 runs from the conserved cysteine through the conserved F or W. A D gene is named only where the DNA matches it firmly. The size field is filled for only some rows; it gives once, few, many or a size class.

j_call v_call d_call clone_size cdr3_aa cdr3_nt
TRBJ2-3 TRBV7-9 - few CASSLAWEDTQYF TGTGCCAGCAGCTTAGCCTGGGAGGATACGCAGTATTTT
TRBJ1-1 TRBV19 TRBD1 - CASSTGRWDSEAFF TGTGCCAGTAGTACGGGCCGGTGGGACAGTGAAGCTTTCTTT
TRBJ2-2 TRBV5-4 - - CASSLYFTRNTGELFF TGTGCCAGCAGCTTGTATTTCACTCGGAACACCGGGGAGCTGTTTTTT
TRBJ1-5 TRBV19 TRBD1 - CASRTGQANGQPQHF TGTGCCAGTAGGACCGGACAGGCCAACGGTCAGCCCCAGCATTTT
TRBJ2-2 TRBV10-2 TRBD1 once CASLDRGRTGELFF TGCGCCAGCCTCGACAGGGGGCGCACCGGGGAGCTGTTTTTT
TRBJ1-5 TRBV15 - - CATSRDRGAFQPQHF TGTGCCACCAGCAGAGATCGGGGGGCCTTTCAGCCCCAGCATTTT
TRBJ1-1 TRBV5-6 - few CASSLGWAGKEAFF TGTGCCAGCAGCTTGGGGTGGGCAGGAAAGGAAGCTTTCTTT
TRBJ2-7 TRBV4-1 - - CASSQSPRRGPYEQYF TGCGCCAGCAGCCAATCCCCAAGAAGGGGTCCCTACGAGCAGTACTTC
TRBJ2-1 TRBV7-9 TRBD2 - CASRPGLANNEQFF TGTGCCAGCAGACCGGGACTAGCTAACAATGAGCAGTTCTTC
TRBJ2-7 TRBV7-8 TRBD1 - CASSRDRYRYEQYF TGTGCCAGCAGCAGGGACAGGTATCGCTACGAGCAGTACTTC
TRBJ2-3 TRBV5-8 - - CASSLRGSIDTQYF TGTGCCAGCAGCTTGCGGGGGTCGATAGATACGCAGTATTTT
TRBJ2-6 TRBV10-3 TRBD1 - CAIRETGAGANVLTF TGTGCCATCAGAGAAACAGGGGCTGGGGCCAACGTCCTGACTTTC
TRBJ2-7 TRBV5-6 - - CASSPGSTYEQYF TGTGCCAGCAGCCCGGGATCTACCTACGAGCAGTACTTC
TRBJ1-2 TRBV21-1 - - CASSKALTGNYGGYTF TGTGCCAGCAGCAAAGCGCTGACAGGGAATTACGGTGGCTACACCTTC
TRBJ2-3 TRBV19 TRBD2 - CASSVRGGTDTQYF TGTGCCAGTAGTGTGCGGGGGGGCACAGATACGCAGTATTTT
TRBJ2-1 TRBV5-4 TRBD2 - CASSSLAGGRSSYNEQFF TGTGCCAGCAGCTCACTAGCGGGGGGCCGGAGCTCCTACAATGAGCAGTTCTTC
TRBJ1-1 TRBV5-4 TRBD1 - CASSADRVNTEAFF TGTGCCAGCAGTGCGGACAGGGTGAACACTGAAGCTTTCTTT
TRBJ1-5 TRBV29-1 - - CSVVTTPGNQPQHF TGCAGCGTTGTTACTACCCCCGGCAATCAGCCCCAGCATTTT